This T cell receptor (beta chain) was observed in a study of blood T cell repertoires in COVID-19. About the study: Some COVID-19 samples were acute and others convalescent; all came from the United States, Italy and Spain.

This CDR3 comprises 14 residues. Germline V gene data show CDR1 as MNHEY and CDR2 as SVGEGT. The V end lost 5 bases, the J end lost 4 bases, and 14 bases lay between the germline ends. Measured with immunoSEQ multiplex PCR; TCRdb has only the in-frame clones, and not every one. This sample carries some 100,000 clones, roughly 86% of them seen once, and the ten largest clones take 6.5%. The origin of this receptor is a woman in her sixties or seventies with acute or convalescent COVID-19. Input material: peripheral blood. The rearrangement uses TRBV6-2 or TRBV6-3 and TRBJ1-1, with D tentatively TRBD1 (5 bases). CDR3: CASSRLQGSTEAFF. CDR3 DNA: TGTGCCAGCAGTCGCCTCCAGGGCAGCACTGAAGCTTTCTTT.